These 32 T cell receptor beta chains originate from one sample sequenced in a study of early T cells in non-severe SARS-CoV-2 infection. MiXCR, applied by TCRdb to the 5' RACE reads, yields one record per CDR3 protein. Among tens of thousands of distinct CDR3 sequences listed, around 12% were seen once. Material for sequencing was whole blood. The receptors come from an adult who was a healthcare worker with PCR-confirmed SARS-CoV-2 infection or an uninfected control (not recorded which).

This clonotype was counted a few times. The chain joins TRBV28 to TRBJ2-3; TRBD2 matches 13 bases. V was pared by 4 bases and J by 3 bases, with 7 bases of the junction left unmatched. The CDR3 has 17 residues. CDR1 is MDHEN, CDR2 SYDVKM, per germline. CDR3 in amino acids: CASSSRTSGSGTDTQYF. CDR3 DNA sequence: TGTGCCAGCAGTTCCCGGACTAGCGGGAGTGGAACAGATACGCAGTATTTT.

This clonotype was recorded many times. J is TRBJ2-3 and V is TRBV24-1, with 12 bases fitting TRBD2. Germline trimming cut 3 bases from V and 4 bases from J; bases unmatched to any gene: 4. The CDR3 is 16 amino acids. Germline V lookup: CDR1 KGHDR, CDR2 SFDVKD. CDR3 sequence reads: CATSDRLAGDADTQYF. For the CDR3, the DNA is TGTGCCACCAGTGATCGACTAGCGGGAGACGCAGATACGCAGTATTTT.

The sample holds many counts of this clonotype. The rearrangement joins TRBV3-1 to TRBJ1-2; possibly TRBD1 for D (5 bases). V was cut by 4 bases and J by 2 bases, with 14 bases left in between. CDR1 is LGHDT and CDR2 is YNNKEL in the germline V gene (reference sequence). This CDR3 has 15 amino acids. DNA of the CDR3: TGTGCCAGCAGCCCAAGGAGGGGCGACAACTATGGCTACACCTTC. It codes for CASSPRRGDNYGYTF.

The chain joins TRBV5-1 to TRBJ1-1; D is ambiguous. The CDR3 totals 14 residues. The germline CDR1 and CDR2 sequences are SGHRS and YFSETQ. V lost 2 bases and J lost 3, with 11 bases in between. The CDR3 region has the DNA TGCGCCAGCAGCTTTTCCCCTAGGGACACTGAAGCTTTCTTT. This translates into CASSFSPRDTEAFF. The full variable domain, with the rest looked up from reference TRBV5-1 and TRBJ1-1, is KAGVTQTPRYLIKTRGQQVTLSCSPISGHRSVSWYQQTPGQGLQFLFEYFSETQRNKGNFPGRFSGRQFSNSRSEMNVSTLELGDSALYLCASSFSPRDTEAFFGQGTRLTVV.

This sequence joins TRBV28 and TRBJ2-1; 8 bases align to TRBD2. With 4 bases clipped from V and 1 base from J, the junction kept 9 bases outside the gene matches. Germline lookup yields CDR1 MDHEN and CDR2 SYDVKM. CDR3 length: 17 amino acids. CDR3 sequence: CASSSRVAGSSYNEQFF. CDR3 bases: TGTGCCAGCAGTTCCCGGGTAGCGGGGTCATCCTACAATGAGCAGTTCTTC.

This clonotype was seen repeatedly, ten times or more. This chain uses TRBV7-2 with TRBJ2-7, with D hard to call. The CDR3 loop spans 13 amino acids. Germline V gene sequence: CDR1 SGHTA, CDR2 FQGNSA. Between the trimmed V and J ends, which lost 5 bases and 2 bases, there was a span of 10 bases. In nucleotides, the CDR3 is TGTGCCAGCAGCCGTAGGGCCGCCTACGAGCAGTACTTC. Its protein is CASSRRAAYEQYF.

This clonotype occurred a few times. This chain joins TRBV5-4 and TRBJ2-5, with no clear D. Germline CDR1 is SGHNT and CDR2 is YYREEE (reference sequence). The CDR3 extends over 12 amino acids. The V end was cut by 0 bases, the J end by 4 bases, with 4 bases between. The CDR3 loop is CASSLDRETQYF. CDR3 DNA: TGTGCCAGCAGCTTGGACAGAGAGACCCAGTACTTC.

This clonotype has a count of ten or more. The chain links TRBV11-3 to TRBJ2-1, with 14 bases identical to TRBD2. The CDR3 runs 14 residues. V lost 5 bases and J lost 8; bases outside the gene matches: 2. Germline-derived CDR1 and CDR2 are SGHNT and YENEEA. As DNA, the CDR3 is TGTGCCAGCAGCGCGGGACTAGCGGGAGATGAGCAGTTCTTC. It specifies CASSAGLAGDEQFF. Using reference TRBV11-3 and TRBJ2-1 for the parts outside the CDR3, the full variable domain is EAGVVQSPRYKIIEKKQPVAFWCNPISGHNTLYWYLQNLGQGPELLIRYENEEAVDDSQLPKDRFSAERLKGVDSTLKIQPAELGDSAVYLCASSAGLAGDEQFFGPGTRLTVL.

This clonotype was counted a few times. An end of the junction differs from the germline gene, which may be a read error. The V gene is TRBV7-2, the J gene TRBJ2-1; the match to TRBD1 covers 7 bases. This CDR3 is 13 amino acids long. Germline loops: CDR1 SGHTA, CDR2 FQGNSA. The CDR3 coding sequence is TGTGCCAGCAGCCCACAAAACAGGGGTGAGCGGTTCTTC. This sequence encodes CASSPQNRGERFF.

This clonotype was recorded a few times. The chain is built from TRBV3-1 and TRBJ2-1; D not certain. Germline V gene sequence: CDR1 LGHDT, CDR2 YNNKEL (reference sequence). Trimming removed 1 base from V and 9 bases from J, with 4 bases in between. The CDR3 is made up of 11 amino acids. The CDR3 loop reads CASSQAGEQFF. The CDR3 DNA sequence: TGTGCCAGCAGCCAAGCAGGTGAGCAGTTCTTC.

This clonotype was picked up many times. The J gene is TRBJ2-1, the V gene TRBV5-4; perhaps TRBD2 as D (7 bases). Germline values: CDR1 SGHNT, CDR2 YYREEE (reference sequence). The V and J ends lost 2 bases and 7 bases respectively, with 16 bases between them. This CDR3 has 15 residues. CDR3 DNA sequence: TGTGCCAGCAGCTTAGGGGGGGAAGCAAGAAATGAGCAGTTCTTC. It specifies CASSLGGEARNEQFF.

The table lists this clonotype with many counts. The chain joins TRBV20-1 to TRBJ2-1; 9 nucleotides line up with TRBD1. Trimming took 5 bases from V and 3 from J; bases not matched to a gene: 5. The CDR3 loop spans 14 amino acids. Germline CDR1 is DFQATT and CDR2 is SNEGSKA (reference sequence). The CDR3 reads CSARDRVNYNEQFF. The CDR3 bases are TGCAGTGCTCGGGACAGGGTCAACTACAATGAGCAGTTCTTC.

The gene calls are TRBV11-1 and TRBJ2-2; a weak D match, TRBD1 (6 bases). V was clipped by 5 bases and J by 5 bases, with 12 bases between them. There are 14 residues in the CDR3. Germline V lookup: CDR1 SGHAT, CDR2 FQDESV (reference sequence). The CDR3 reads CASSRGQKTGELFF. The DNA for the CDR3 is TGTGCCAGCAGCCGCGGACAGAAAACCGGGGAGCTGTTTTTT.

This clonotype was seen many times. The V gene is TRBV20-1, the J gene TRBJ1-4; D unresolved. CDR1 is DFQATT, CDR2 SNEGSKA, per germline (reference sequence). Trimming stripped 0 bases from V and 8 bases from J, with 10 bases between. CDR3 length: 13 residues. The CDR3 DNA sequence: TGCAGTGCTAGAGATTCGGGAGGAGAAAAACTGTTTTTT. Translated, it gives CSARDSGGEKLFF.

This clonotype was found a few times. CDR3 nucleotide sequence: TGTGCCAGCAGTGTTACCGGGACAGGAGGGGACGATACGCAGTATTTT. It yields the protein CASSVTGTGGDDTQYF. The genes are TRBV2 and TRBJ2-3, with TRBD1 matching over 8 bases. The CDR3 extends over 16 amino acids. J gave up 6 bases and V 4 bases, and 12 bases lay outside the gene matches. Looked up from germline, CDR1 is SNHLY and CDR2 is FYNNEI. Using reference TRBV2 and TRBJ2-3 for the parts outside the CDR3, the full variable domain is EPEVTQTPSHQVTQMGQEVILRCVPISNHLYFYWYRQILGQKVEFLVSFYNNEISEKSEIFDDQFSVERPDGSNFTLKIRSTKLEDSAMYFCASSVTGTGGDDTQYFGPGTRLTVL.

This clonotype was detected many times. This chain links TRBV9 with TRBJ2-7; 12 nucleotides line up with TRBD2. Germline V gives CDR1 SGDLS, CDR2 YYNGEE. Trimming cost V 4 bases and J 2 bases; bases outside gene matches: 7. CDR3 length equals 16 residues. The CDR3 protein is CASSFSGTSGPYEQYF. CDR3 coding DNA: TGTGCCAGCAGCTTTTCCGGGACTAGCGGGCCCTACGAGCAGTACTTC.

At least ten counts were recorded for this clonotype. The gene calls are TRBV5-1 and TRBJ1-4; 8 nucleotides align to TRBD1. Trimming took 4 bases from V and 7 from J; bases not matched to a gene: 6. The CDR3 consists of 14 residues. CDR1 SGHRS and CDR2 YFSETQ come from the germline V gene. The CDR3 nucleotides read TGCGCCAGCAGCCCTCAGGGGGCACGTGAAAAACTGTTTTTT. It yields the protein CASSPQGAREKLFF.

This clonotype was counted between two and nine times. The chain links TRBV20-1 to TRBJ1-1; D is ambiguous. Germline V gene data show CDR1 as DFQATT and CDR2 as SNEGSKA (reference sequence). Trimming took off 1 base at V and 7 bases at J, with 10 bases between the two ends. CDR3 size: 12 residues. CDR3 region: CSARGLRLEAFF. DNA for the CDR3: TGCAGTGCTAGAGGACTCAGACTTGAAGCTTTCTTT.

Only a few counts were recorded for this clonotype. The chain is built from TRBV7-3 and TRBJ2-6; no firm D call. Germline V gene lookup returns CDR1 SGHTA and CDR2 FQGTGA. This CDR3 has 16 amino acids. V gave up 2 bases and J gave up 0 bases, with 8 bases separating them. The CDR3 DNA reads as TGTGCCAGCAGCTTAGGAATACACTCTGGGGCCAACGTCCTGACTTTC. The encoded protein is CASSLGIHSGANVLTF.

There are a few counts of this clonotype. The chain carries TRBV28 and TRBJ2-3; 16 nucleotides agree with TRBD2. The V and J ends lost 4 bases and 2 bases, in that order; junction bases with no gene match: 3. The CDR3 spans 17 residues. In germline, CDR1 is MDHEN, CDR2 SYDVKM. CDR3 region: CASSSGTSGRATDTQYF. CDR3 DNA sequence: TGTGCCAGCAGTTCCGGGACTAGCGGGAGGGCCACAGATACGCAGTATTTT. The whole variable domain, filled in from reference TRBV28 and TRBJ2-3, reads DVKVTQSSRYLVKRTGEKVFLECVQDMDHENMFWYRQDPGLGLRLIYFSYDVKMKEKGDIPEGYSVSREKKERFSLILESASTNQTSMYLCASSSGTSGRATDTQYFGPGTRLTVL.

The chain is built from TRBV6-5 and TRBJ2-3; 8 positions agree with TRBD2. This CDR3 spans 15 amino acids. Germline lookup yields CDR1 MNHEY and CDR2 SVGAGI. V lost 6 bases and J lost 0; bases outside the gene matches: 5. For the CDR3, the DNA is TGTGCCAGCAGCCTTAGCGGGACTAGCACAGATACGCAGTATTTT. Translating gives CASSLSGTSTDTQYF.

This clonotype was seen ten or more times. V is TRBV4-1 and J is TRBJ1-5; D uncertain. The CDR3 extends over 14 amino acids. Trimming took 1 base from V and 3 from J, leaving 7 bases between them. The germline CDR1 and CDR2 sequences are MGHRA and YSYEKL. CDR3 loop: CASSQVGNNQPQHF. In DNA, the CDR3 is TGCGCCAGCAGCCAAGTAGGGAACAATCAGCCCCAGCATTTT.

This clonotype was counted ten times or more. The CDR3 coding sequence is TGTGCCAGCACCCGTCTAACAGAAGAGCAGTACTTC. Residues: CASTRLTEEQYF. The gene calls are TRBV28 and TRBJ2-7, with no clear D. Germline loops: CDR1 MDHEN, CDR2 SYDVKM. The CDR3 is 12 amino acids. The V gene lost 7 bases and the J gene lost 7 bases, with 14 bases spanning the gap. The full variable domain, its missing parts supplied by reference TRBV28 and TRBJ2-7, is DVKVTQSSRYLVKRTGEKVFLECVQDMDHENMFWYRQDPGLGLRLIYFSYDVKMKEKGDIPEGYSVSREKKERFSLILESASTNQTSMYLCASTRLTEEQYFGPGTRLTVT.

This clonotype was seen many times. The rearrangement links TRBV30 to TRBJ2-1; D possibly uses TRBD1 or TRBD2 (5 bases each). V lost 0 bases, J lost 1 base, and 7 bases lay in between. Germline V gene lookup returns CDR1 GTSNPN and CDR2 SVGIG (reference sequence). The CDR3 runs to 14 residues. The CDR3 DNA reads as TGTGCCTGGAGTGTTGGGGGATCCTACAATGAGCAGTTCTTC. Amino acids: CAWSVGGSYNEQFF.

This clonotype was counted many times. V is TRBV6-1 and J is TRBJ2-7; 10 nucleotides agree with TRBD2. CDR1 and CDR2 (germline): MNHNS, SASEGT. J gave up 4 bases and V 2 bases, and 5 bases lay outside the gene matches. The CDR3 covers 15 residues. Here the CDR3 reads CASSEQAGGPYEQYF. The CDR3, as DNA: TGTGCCAGCAGTGAACAAGCGGGAGGGCCTTACGAGCAGTACTTC.

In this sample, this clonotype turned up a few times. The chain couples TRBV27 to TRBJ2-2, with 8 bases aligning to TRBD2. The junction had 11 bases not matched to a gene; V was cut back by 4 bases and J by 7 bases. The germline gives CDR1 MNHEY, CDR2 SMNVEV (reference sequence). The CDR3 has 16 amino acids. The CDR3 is CASSSSGLTAGGELFF. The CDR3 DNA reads TGTGCCAGCAGTTCTAGCGGGCTCACAGCGGGCGGGGAGCTGTTTTTT.

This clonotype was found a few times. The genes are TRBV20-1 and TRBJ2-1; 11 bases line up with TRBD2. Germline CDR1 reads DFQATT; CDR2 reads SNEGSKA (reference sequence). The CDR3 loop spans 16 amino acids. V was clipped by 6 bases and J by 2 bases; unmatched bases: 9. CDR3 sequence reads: CSAPTLAGGPYNEQFF. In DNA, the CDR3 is TGCAGTGCCCCGACTCTAGCGGGGGGCCCCTACAATGAGCAGTTCTTC.

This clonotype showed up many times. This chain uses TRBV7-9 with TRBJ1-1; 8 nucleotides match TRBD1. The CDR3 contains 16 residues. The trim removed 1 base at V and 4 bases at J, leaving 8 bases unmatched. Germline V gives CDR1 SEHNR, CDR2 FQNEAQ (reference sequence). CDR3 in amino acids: CASSLGQGRGGTEAFF. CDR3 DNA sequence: TGTGCCAGCAGCTTAGGACAGGGGAGGGGTGGCACTGAAGCTTTCTTT.

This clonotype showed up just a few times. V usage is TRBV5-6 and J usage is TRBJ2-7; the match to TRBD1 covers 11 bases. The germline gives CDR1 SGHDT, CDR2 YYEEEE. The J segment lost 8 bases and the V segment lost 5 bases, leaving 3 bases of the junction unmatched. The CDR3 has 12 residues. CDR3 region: CASRRTGGKQYF. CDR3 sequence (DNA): TGTGCCAGCAGGCGGACAGGGGGCAAGCAGTACTTC. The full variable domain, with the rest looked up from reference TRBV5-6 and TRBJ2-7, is DAGVTQSPTHLIKTRGQQVTLRCSPKSGHDTVSWYQQALGQGPQFIFQYYEEEERQRGNFPDRFSGHQFPNYSSELNVNALLLGDSALYLCASRRTGGKQYFGPGTRLTVT.

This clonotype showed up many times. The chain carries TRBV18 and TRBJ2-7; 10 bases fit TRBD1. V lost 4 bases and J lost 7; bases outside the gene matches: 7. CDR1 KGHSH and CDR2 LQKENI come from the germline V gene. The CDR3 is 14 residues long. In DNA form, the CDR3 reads TGTGCCAGCTCACTACAGACAGGGGGCAATGAGCAGTACTTC. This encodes CASSLQTGGNEQYF.

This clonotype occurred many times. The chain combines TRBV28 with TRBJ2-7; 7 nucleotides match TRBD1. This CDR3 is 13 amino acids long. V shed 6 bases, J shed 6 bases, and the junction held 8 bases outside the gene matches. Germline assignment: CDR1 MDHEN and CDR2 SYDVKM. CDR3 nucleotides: TGTGCCAGCAGCCCGGACAGGCCTGGCGAGCAGTACTTC. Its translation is CASSPDRPGEQYF.

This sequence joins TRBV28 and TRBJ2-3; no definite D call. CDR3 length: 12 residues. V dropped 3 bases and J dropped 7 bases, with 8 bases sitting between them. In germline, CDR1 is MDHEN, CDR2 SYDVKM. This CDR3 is CASSFRRNTQYF. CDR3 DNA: TGTGCCAGCAGTTTTAGAAGAAATACGCAGTATTTT.